The entry that follows covers one TCR beta chain sequence. Its antigen is not identified. TCRdb reanalyzed the 5' RACE reads, giving one entry per CDR3 protein sequence and no DNA. This sample's clone table lists nearly 450,000 distinct CDR3 sequences. The entry originates in a study of monozygotic twins with inflammatory bowel disease. Per the germline V gene, CDR1 is LGHDT and CDR2 is YNNKEL (reference sequence). The CDR3 spans 14 residues. Notes on the study in general: Researchers reported no repertoire similarity difference between concordant and discordant twins, possibly from limited power.

Whole blood without T cell sorting served as the source of isolated total RNA. The receptor comes from a human donor with ulcerative colitis or Crohn's disease, or a healthy co-twin of an affected twin (not recorded which). This chain uses TRBV3-1 with TRBJ1-1; the D call of TRBD1 rests on TCRdb alone, since no DNA is present to check it. Sequenced material: blood. Here the CDR3 reads CASSLGTFNTEAFF.